These T cell receptor beta chains were read from a single sample in a study of T cells in tumors after PD-1 blockade. This table comes from immunoSEQ multiplex PCR, and its TCRdb copy is limited to in-frame clones, with some not included. The table records 15,000 to 20,000 clones, about 85% of them present only once. The specimen comprised PBMCs, sampled after anti-PD-1 therapy. The receptor source for this set is a human donor with advanced basal cell or squamous cell carcinoma (not recorded which). Both conserved end residues are part of each CDR3. The D gene is left open where the match is weak. The listing skips clone size in some rows; elsewhere it reads once, few, many or a size class.

. 14 TRBV5-8 . CASSLQGKGNTIYF
. 14 TRBV5-6 . CASSPQGGNSPLHF
. 15 TRBV3-1/TRBV3-2 . CASSPLRDNPYEQYF
. 17 TRBV7-9 . CASDQLTLAAMNTEAFF
. 19 TRBV6-1 TRBD1 CASSGRQGQGGISNYGYTF
. 13 TRBV7-9 . CASSLGVGLAQHF
. 11 TRBV10-3 . CAISDRGPAFF
once 16 TRBV13 . CASSLEGYSSGNTIYF
few 11 TRBV29-1 . CSGGQRTEAFF
. 14 TRBV11-3 . CASSLGLSLNEQFF
. 16 TRBV11-3 . CASSPPYKTEDYGYTF
once 15 TRBV11-1 . CASSPLGSTYNEQFF
once 14 TRBV5-1 . CATSTTVNTGELFF
. 13 TRBV29-1 . CSANRGGTGELFF
. 16 TRBV5-1 . CASSLSLLRITDTQYF
. 16 TRBV11-1 TRBD2 CASSLSAGGITDTQYF
once 16 TRBV4-1 TRBD2 CASSQDWSGSPHEQFF
. 16 TRBV5-5 . CASSSGGGQGTDTQYF
. 17 TRBV28 . CASSSIPGLGNTGELFF
. 15 TRBV19 . CASSISGMGYQPQLF